The 17 T cell receptor beta chains below come from one sample, sequenced in a study of blood T cell repertoires in COVID-19. Clones were read by immunoSEQ multiplex PCR, and TCRdb kept only the in-frame ones, dropping some. This table has 60,000 to 90,000 clones, 86% appearing once. Sequenced input: peripheral blood. The source is a human donor in a cohort sampled during active COVID-19.

The rearrangement links TRBV19 to TRBJ2-3; D call uncertain. This CDR3 comprises 15 residues. V lost 2 bases and J lost 0, with 9 bases in between. Germline CDR1 and CDR2: LNHDA and SQIVND (reference sequence). CDR3 in DNA: TGTGCCAGTAGTATAAAACTGCCGAGCACAGATACGCAGTATTTT. This codes for CASSIKLPSTDTQYF.

The rearrangement uses TRBV6-6 and TRBJ2-2, with a tentative D call TRBD2 (5 bases). Per germline, CDR1 MNHNY and CDR2 SVGAGI (reference sequence). The germline V and J ends were trimmed by 0 bases and 4 bases, with 9 bases remaining between them. This CDR3 has 15 amino acids. CDR3 protein: CASSYSAGSTGELFF. CDR3 in DNA: TGTGCCAGCAGTTACTCGGCGGGCAGCACCGGGGAGCTGTTTTTT.

The V call is TRBV6-2 or TRBV6-3, the J call TRBJ2-1; tentative D call: TRBD2 (6 bases). The V end lost 0 bases, the J end lost 3 bases, and 15 bases lay between the germline ends. Germline values: CDR1 MNHEY, CDR2 SVGEGT. The CDR3 has 17 amino acids. CDR3: CASSYSPPRGIYNEQFF. The CDR3 DNA sequence: TGTGCCAGCAGTTACTCCCCCCCACGGGGGATCTACAATGAGCAGTTCTTC.

V usage is TRBV5-1 and J usage is TRBJ2-7; D perhaps matches TRBD2 (6 bases). CDR1 SGHRS and CDR2 YFSETQ come from the germline V gene. The CDR3 runs to 16 residues. V gave up 4 bases and J gave up 2 bases, with 19 bases separating them. The CDR3, as DNA: TGCGCCAGCAGCCCGGCCGGGTGGCGGGGTACCTACGAGCAGTACTTC. Translation gives CASSPAGWRGTYEQYF.

This clone was seen once. CDR3 coding DNA: TGTGCCAGCAGCTTAGCGGGCGGAGCGGGACGCCTGAACACCGGGGAGCTGTTTTTT. Protein sequence: CASSLAGGAGRLNTGELFF. The chain links TRBV7-9 to TRBJ2-2, with 7 nucleotides matching TRBD2. V lost 0 bases, J lost 1 base, and 11 bases stayed unmatched. Germline V gene lookup returns CDR1 SEHNR and CDR2 FQNEAQ (reference sequence). This CDR3 is built from 19 residues.

The chain combines TRBV5-5 with TRBJ2-1; the match to TRBD1 covers 9 bases. Unmatched junction bases numbered 2, after V lost 0 bases and J lost 4 bases. CDR3 length equals 15 residues. CDR1 and CDR2 (germline): SGHKS, YYEKEE (reference sequence). CDR3 protein: CASSLDRGPYNEQFF. The CDR3 DNA sequence: TGTGCCAGCAGCTTGGACAGGGGGCCATACAATGAGCAGTTCTTC.

This clone has just one count. V usage is TRBV28 and J usage is TRBJ2-3; the match to TRBD1 covers 8 bases. Germline assignment: CDR1 MDHEN and CDR2 SYDVKM. The CDR3 covers 14 residues. Losses at the gene ends were 7 bases for V and 4 bases for J; bases not matched to a gene: 7. The CDR3 coding sequence is TGTGCCAGCAATCAGGGGGCTATTGCAGATACGCAGTATTTT. Amino acids: CASNQGAIADTQYF.

The chain recombines TRBV29-1 with TRBJ1-1; D is unresolved. Germline CDR1 SQVTM, CDR2 ANQGSEA. V shed 6 bases and J shed 0 bases, with 8 bases lying between them. The CDR3 has 12 amino acids. The CDR3 coding sequence is TGCAGCGTAAAAAACTTGAACACTGAAGCTTTCTTT. It translates to CSVKNLNTEAFF.

V is TRBV21-1 and J is TRBJ2-1; TRBD2 was called by the table and not checked on the DNA. TRBV21-1 is tagged as a pseudogene. This CDR3 region has 16 residues. CDR3 DNA sequence: TGTGCCAGCAGCAAAGGGCGCCGGGAACTTTACAATGAGCAGTTCTTC. Its protein is CASSKGRRELYNEQFF.

This clone was counted a single time. The chain has TRBV11-1 and TRBJ1-1, with D hard to call. Germline CDR1 is SGHAT and CDR2 is FQDESV (reference sequence). The V gene lost 5 bases and the J gene lost 6 bases, with 13 bases spanning the gap. The CDR3 has 13 amino acids. The CDR3 here is CASSRLGGSEAFF. The DNA for the CDR3 is TGTGCCAGCAGCCGGTTGGGAGGCTCTGAAGCTTTCTTT.

This clone was detected a few times. The chain recombines TRBV10-2 with TRBJ1-5; D is undetermined. V lost 3 bases and J 0 bases, leaving 6 bases between the germline ends. In germline, CDR1 is WSHSY, CDR2 SAAADI. CDR3 size: 14 residues. CDR3: CASSDSYSNQPQHF. As DNA, the CDR3 is TGCGCCAGCAGTGACAGTTATAGCAATCAGCCCCAGCATTTT.

In its sample, this clone was seen once. This chain uses TRBV7-3 with TRBJ2-3; 11 bases map to TRBD2. With 3 bases clipped from V and 6 bases from J, the junction kept 8 bases outside the gene matches. CDR1 and CDR2 from the germline V gene are SGHTA and FQGTGA. The CDR3 length is 16 residues. For the CDR3, the DNA is TGTGCCAGCAGCTTGCTAGCGGGGGGTGTTACGGATACGCAGTATTTT. Amino acids: CASSLLAGGVTDTQYF.

V gene TRBV6-2 or TRBV6-3 combines with J gene TRBJ2-5; TRBD1 aligns across 12 bases. CDR1 MNHEY and CDR2 SVGEGT come from the germline V gene. The ends lost 1 base at V and 4 bases at J; junction bases unmatched: 1. CDR3 length equals 15 residues. The CDR3 DNA reads TGTGCCAGCAGTTACTTGGGACAGGGGGCAGAGACCCAGTACTTC. Its translation is CASSYLGQGAETQYF.

The rearrangement uses TRBV28 and TRBJ1-4; 9 nucleotides line up with TRBD1. Trimming removed 4 bases from V and 8 bases from J; junction bases left unmatched: 5. The germline V gene encodes CDR1 MDHEN and CDR2 SYDVKM. This CDR3 has 14 residues. The chain's CDR3 is CASSWTGEREKLFF. The DNA of the CDR3 is TGTGCCAGCAGTTGGACAGGGGAAAGGGAAAAACTGTTTTTT.

This chain links TRBV7-6 with TRBJ1-5; possibly TRBD1 for D (6 bases). The CDR3 length is 14 residues. Germline V lookup: CDR1 SGHVS, CDR2 FNYEAQ. V lost 5 bases, J lost 4 bases, and 12 bases lay in between. This chain's CDR3 is CASSRGTRNQPQHF. CDR3 nucleotides: TGTGCCAGCAGCCGAGGGACACGTAATCAGCCCCAGCATTTT.

The V call is TRBV5-6, the J call TRBJ2-4, with 12 nucleotides matching TRBD2. V shed 0 bases and J 7 bases; nucleotides not matched to a gene: 2. Germline values: CDR1 SGHDT, CDR2 YYEEEE. The CDR3 totals 15 residues. Here the CDR3 DNA reads TGTGCCAGCAGCTTGGCCCTAGCGGGAGGGAACATTCAGTACTTC. Encoded protein: CASSLALAGGNIQYF.

The CDR3 coding sequence is TGCGCCAGCAGCCAAGAGGCAGGGGAGCTTAGCAATCAGCCCCAGCATTTT. It encodes CASSQEAGELSNQPQHF. The V gene is TRBV4-1, the J gene TRBJ1-5; maybe TRBD1 (6 bases). V lost 0 bases and J 0 bases, leaving 12 bases between the germline ends. Germline V gene data show CDR1 as MGHRA and CDR2 as YSYEKL. CDR3 length: 17 residues.